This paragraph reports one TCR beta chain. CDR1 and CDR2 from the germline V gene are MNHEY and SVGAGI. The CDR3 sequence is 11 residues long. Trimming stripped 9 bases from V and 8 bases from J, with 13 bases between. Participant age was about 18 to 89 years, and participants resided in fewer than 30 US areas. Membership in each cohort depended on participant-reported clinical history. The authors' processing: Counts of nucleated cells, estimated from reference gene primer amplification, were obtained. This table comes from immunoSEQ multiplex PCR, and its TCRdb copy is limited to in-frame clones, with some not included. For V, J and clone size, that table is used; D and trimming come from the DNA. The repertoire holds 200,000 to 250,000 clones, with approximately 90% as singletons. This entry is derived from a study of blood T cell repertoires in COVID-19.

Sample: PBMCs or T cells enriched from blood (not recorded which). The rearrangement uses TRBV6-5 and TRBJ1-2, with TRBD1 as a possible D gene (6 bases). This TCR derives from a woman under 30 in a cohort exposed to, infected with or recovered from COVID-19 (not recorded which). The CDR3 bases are TGTGCCAGTACAGGGACCGACGGCTACACCTTC. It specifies CASTGTDGYTF.